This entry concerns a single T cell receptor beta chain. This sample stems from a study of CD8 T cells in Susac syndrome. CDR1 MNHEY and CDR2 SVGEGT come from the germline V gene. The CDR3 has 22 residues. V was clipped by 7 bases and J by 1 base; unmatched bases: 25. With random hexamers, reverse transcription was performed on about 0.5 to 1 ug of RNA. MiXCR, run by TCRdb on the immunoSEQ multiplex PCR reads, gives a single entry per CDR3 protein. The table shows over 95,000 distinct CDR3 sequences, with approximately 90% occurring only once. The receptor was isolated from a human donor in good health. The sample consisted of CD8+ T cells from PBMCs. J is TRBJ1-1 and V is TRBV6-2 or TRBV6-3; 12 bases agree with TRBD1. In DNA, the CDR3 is TGTGCCAGCACCCTTAAAACCGGGACAGGGGGCAGCTTTTTCACGTGGAACACTGAAGCTTTCTTT. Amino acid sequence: CASTLKTGTGGSFFTWNTEAFF.